This passage covers 4 T cell receptor beta chains from one sample sequenced in a study of blood T cell repertoires in COVID-19. TCRdb's copy holds only in-frame clones and misses some; the assay was immunoSEQ multiplex PCR. Altogether over 85,000 clones are present, over 75% being singletons, with the ten largest covering 9.5% to 15%. The sequenced sample was peripheral blood. Receptor source: a human donor in a cohort sampled during active COVID-19.

This clone has just one count. CDR3 nucleotide sequence: TGTGCCTGGAGTGGGGTATTCTGGAGCCAAGAGACCCAGTACTTC. Its translation: CAWSGVFWSQETQYF. The V call is TRBV30, the J call TRBJ2-5, with D uncertain. CDR3 length: 15 residues. The V end was cut by 1 base, the J end by 1 base, with 13 bases between. Germline assignment: CDR1 GTSNPN and CDR2 SVGIG (reference sequence).

The CDR3 DNA is TGTGCCAGCAGCTTGGGACAGGGAAGCTACGAGCAGTACTTC. Encoded protein: CASSLGQGSYEQYF. The rearrangement links TRBV3-1 (or the pseudogene TRBV3-2) to TRBJ2-7; 9 nucleotides agree with TRBD1. The germline V gene encodes CDR1 LGHDT and CDR2 YNNKEL (reference sequence). CDR3 length equals 14 residues. Unmatched junction bases numbered 5, after V lost 5 bases and J lost 3 bases.

This clone was counted a few times. The J gene is TRBJ1-2, the V gene TRBV12-3 or TRBV12-4; D remains unclear. V lost 5 bases to trimming and J lost 2 bases, with 6 bases between them. CDR3 length equals 12 residues. The CDR3 spells CASSGANYGYTF. CDR3 DNA sequence: TGTGCCAGCAGTGGAGCCAACTATGGCTACACCTTC.

This rearrangement joins TRBV7-9 to TRBJ1-2; D ambiguous. Trimming shortened V by 3 bases and J by 7 bases, and 15 bases separated the two germline ends. Per germline, CDR1 SEHNR and CDR2 FQNEAQ (reference sequence). This CDR3 comprises 14 residues. The DNA of the CDR3 is TGTGCCAGCAGCTTGATTCCAACGGGAGCTGGCTACACCTTC. It is translated as CASSLIPTGAGYTF.